These 31 T cell receptor beta chains were all obtained from the same sample, sequenced in a study of cytotoxic CD8 clonotypes in ibrutinib-treated CLL (dated by TCRdb to about 2021). The meaning of the sample's time point label: approximately 25 months on ibrutinib. Library prep was done by the immunoSEQ multiplex PCR assay. The immuneACCESS repertoire file appears here via TCRdb, limited to in-frame rearrangements. These files lack a portion of the clones; in checked studies, under half of the deficit traces to unresolved V genes, and the cause of the others is not known. This sample comprises tens of thousands of clones, 55% to 65% of them detected only once. Clones ranked in the top ten supply just over 20% of the sample. The source was PBMCs, collected after 24 months of ibrutinib treatment. Receptors were obtained from a human donor with chronic lymphocytic leukemia.

V gene TRBV7-9 combines with J gene TRBJ2-4; 8 positions agree with TRBD1. The CDR3 consists of 17 residues. V trimming: 5 bases; J trimming: 1 base; junction bases outside the gene matches: 10. Germline V gives CDR1 SEHNR, CDR2 FQNEAQ (reference sequence). The CDR3 here is CASSPGQGSGAKNIQYF. The CDR3 bases are TGTGCCAGCAGCCCTGGACAGGGAAGTGGGGCCAAAAACATTCAGTACTTC. Together with reference TRBV7-9 and TRBJ2-4, the CDR3 gives the full variable domain: DTGVSQNPRHKITKRGQNVTFRCDPISEHNRLYWYRQTLGQGPEFLTYFQNEAQLEKSRLLSDRFSAERPKGSFSTLEIQRTEQGDSAMYLCASSPGQGSGAKNIQYFGAGTRLSVL.

The rearrangement links TRBV18 to TRBJ2-1; 8 positions match TRBD2. The CDR3 is 15 residues long. Trimming cost V 3 bases and J 1 base; bases outside gene matches: 2. Looked up from germline, CDR1 is KGHSH and CDR2 is LQKENI. CDR3 nucleotides: TGTGCCAGCTCACCTTTAGCGGGATCCTACAATGAGCAGTTCTTC. It translates to CASSPLAGSYNEQFF.

The chain has TRBV6-7 and TRBJ2-3, with 7 bases aligning to TRBD1. TRBV6-7 is an open reading frame whose function is uncertain. This CDR3 spans 15 amino acids. J lost 7 bases, V lost 2 bases, and 9 bases had no gene match. Written as DNA, the CDR3 is TGTGCCAGCAGTTACCCGGAGACAGGGCTTTATACGCAGTATTTT. This encodes CASSYPETGLYTQYF.

The chain combines TRBV11-2 with TRBJ2-1; no firm D call. The V gene lost 5 bases and the J gene lost 8 bases, with 16 bases spanning the gap. The CDR3 loop spans 14 amino acids. Per the germline V gene, CDR1 is SGHAT and CDR2 is FQNNGV. This chain's CDR3 is CASSPLPQVHEQFF. The CDR3 DNA is TGTGCCAGCAGCCCCCTCCCCCAGGTCCATGAGCAGTTCTTC. Variable domain in full (rest from reference TRBV11-2 and TRBJ2-1): EAGVAQSPRYKIIEKRQSVAFWCNPISGHATLYWYQQILGQGPKLLIQFQNNGVVDDSQLPKDRFSAERLKGVDSTLKIQPAKLEDSAVYLCASSPLPQVHEQFFGPGTRLTVL.

This clone was seen a handful of times. The V call is TRBV9, the J call TRBJ1-2; TRBD1 matches 8 bases. The V segment lost 0 bases and the J segment 6 bases; nucleotides outside the gene matches: 7. CDR1 and CDR2 from the germline V gene are SGDLS and YYNGEE. The CDR3 has 15 amino acids. In nucleotides, the CDR3 is TGTGCCAGCAGCGTAGCTCTCGGACAGGGCGATGGCTACACCTTC. Amino acid sequence: CASSVALGQGDGYTF. The variable domain in full, completed from reference TRBV9 and TRBJ1-2, reads DSGVTQTPKHLITATGQRVTLRCSPRSGDLSVYWYQQSLDQGLQFLIQYYNGEERAKGNILERFSAQQFPDLHSELNLSSLELGDSALYFCASSVALGQGDGYTFGSGTRLTVV.

The chain is built from TRBV2 and TRBJ1-2; D gene ambiguous. Germline assignment: CDR1 SNHLY and CDR2 FYNNEI. V was clipped by 6 bases and J by 3 bases, with 8 bases between them. There are 12 residues in the CDR3. The CDR3 nucleotides are TGTGCCAGCAGGGACGATCACTATGGCTACACCTTC. This gives the protein CASRDDHYGYTF.

The V and J genes are TRBV4-1 and TRBJ1-6; D is uncertain. Germline V gives CDR1 MGHRA, CDR2 YSYEKL. Trimming left V 4 bases short and J 4 bases short, with 14 bases between. The CDR3 has 16 residues. The CDR3 spells CASSPTQTLYNSPLHF. The CDR3 region has the DNA TGCGCCAGCAGCCCCACACAGACATTATATAATTCACCCCTCCACTTT.

The chain links TRBV20-1 to TRBJ2-3, with D unclear. Per germline, CDR1 DFQATT and CDR2 SNEGSKA (reference sequence). This CDR3 comprises 10 residues. The V gene lost 6 bases and the J gene lost 6 bases, with 7 bases spanning the gap. Here the CDR3 reads CSAKGDTQYF. CDR3 in DNA: TGCAGTGCCAAAGGGGATACGCAGTATTTT.

The chain joins TRBV19 to TRBJ2-1; D uncertain. This CDR3 region has 14 residues. The germline V and J ends were trimmed by 4 bases and 0 bases, with 7 bases remaining between them. Germline V CDR1 and CDR2: LNHDA, SQIVND (reference sequence). The CDR3 is CASSKKSSYNEQFF. The CDR3 region has the DNA TGTGCCAGTAGTAAAAAGAGCTCCTACAATGAGCAGTTCTTC.

The chain uses TRBV5-4 and TRBJ1-1; 9 bases map to TRBD1. The CDR3 sequence is 16 residues long. The germline gives CDR1 SGHNT, CDR2 YYREEE (reference sequence). Losses at the gene ends were 4 bases for V and 5 bases for J; bases not matched to a gene: 12. CDR3 loop: CASSKDRGRAWTEAFF. Written as DNA, the CDR3 is TGTGCCAGCAGCAAAGACAGGGGGAGGGCTTGGACTGAAGCTTTCTTT.

This rearrangement joins TRBV20-1 to TRBJ1-1, with unresolved D. The CDR3 is made up of 10 amino acids. V gave up 4 bases and J gave up 8 bases, with 8 bases separating them. Germline V gene lookup returns CDR1 DFQATT and CDR2 SNEGSKA (reference sequence). CDR3 in DNA: TGCAGTGCTAAATATGACGAAGCTTTCTTT. This gives the protein CSAKYDEAFF.

The rearrangement uses TRBV9 and TRBJ2-5; D is unclear. CDR3 size: 12 residues. Germline values: CDR1 SGDLS, CDR2 YYNGEE. The V end was cut by 0 bases, the J end by 2 bases, with 2 bases between. DNA for the CDR3: TGTGCCAGCAGCGTAGGGCAAGAGACCCAGTACTTC. It codes for CASSVGQETQYF.

V usage is TRBV5-1 and J usage is TRBJ2-3, with 8 bases that match TRBD2. V dropped 4 bases and J dropped 0; count of bases not matched to a gene: 4. The CDR3 loop spans 15 amino acids. Looked up from germline, CDR1 is SGHRS and CDR2 is YFSETQ. The CDR3 loop reads CASSEAGASTDTQYF. The CDR3 DNA follows: TGCGCCAGCAGCGAAGCGGGAGCTAGCACAGATACGCAGTATTTT. Filled out from reference TRBV5-1 and TRBJ2-3, the complete variable domain reads KAGVTQTPRYLIKTRGQQVTLSCSPISGHRSVSWYQQTPGQGLQFLFEYFSETQRNKGNFPGRFSGRQFSNSRSEMNVSTLELGDSALYLCASSEAGASTDTQYFGPGTRLTVL.

Many counts were recorded for this clone. J is TRBJ2-1 and V is TRBV7-9, with TRBD2 identical over 10 bases. The CDR3 runs to 15 residues. Per the germline V gene, CDR1 is SEHNR and CDR2 is FQNEAQ (reference sequence). Trimming cost V 2 bases and J 3 bases; bases outside gene matches: 1. The CDR3 DNA is TGTGCCAGCAGCTTAAGGACTAGCGGCTACAATGAGCAGTTCTTC. It specifies CASSLRTSGYNEQFF.

The chain combines TRBV7-6 with TRBJ2-3, with D unclear. This CDR3 spans 14 amino acids. Trimming left V 5 bases short and J 0 bases short, with 9 bases between. The germline V gene has CDR1 SGHVS and CDR2 FNYEAQ. For the CDR3, the DNA is TGTGCCAGCAGCGACCCTCTAAGCACAGATACGCAGTATTTT. This gives the protein CASSDPLSTDTQYF.

This clone was counted between two and nine times. This chain uses TRBV7-2 with TRBJ2-1; 7 bases fit TRBD2. The V segment lost 5 bases and the J segment 2 bases; nucleotides outside the gene matches: 6. The germline V gene has CDR1 SGHTA and CDR2 FQGNSA. The CDR3 is made up of 15 amino acids. CDR3 in DNA: TGTGCCAGCAGCCCCGGACTAGGCCCCTACAATGAGCAGTTCTTC. Translating it yields CASSPGLGPYNEQFF. The full variable domain, rest sourced from reference TRBV7-2 and TRBJ2-1, is GAGVSQSPSNKVTEKGKDVELRCDPISGHTALYWYRQSLGQGLEFLIYFQGNSAPDKSGLPSDRFSAERTGGSVSTLTIQRTQQEDSAVYLCASSPGLGPYNEQFFGPGTRLTVL.

The V and J genes are TRBV11-3 and TRBJ2-7; the D gene is possibly TRBD2 (5 bases). V lost 1 base, J lost 4 bases, and 14 bases lay in between. Germline assignment: CDR1 SGHNT and CDR2 YENEEA. The CDR3 consists of 15 residues. The CDR3 bases are TGTGCCAGCAGCTTAGTCGCAACCGGGAATTACGAGCAGTACGTC. Translating it yields CASSLVATGNYEQYV.

The chain recombines TRBV6-6 with TRBJ2-5; perhaps TRBD1 as D (6 bases). The ends were cut back, 4 bases at V and 3 bases at J, with 9 bases in the middle. This CDR3 spans 13 amino acids. CDR1 is MNHNY and CDR2 is SVGAGI in the germline V gene (reference sequence). Here the CDR3 reads CASSSRQEETQYF. The CDR3 DNA follows: TGTGCCAGCAGTTCCCGACAGGAAGAGACCCAGTACTTC.

V is TRBV28 and J is TRBJ1-6; unclear D gene. Germline V gene data show CDR1 as MDHEN and CDR2 as SYDVKM. The CDR3 spans 12 residues. The V end lost 6 bases, the J end lost 8 bases, and 8 bases lay between the germline ends. CDR3 bases: TGTGCCAGCAGCCAAAACGATTCACCCCTCCACTTT. This translates into CASSQNDSPLHF.

The table lists this clone with many counts. The J gene is TRBJ2-1, the V gene TRBV15; no reliable D call. The V end lost 0 bases, the J end lost 5 bases, and 14 bases lay between the germline ends. The CDR3 is 16 amino acids. CDR1 is LNHNV, CDR2 YYDKDF, per germline (reference sequence). The CDR3 reads CATSRDPPDRNNEQFF. CDR3 in DNA: TGTGCCACCAGCAGAGATCCTCCGGACCGGAACAATGAGCAGTTCTTC. Together with reference TRBV15 and TRBJ2-1, the CDR3 gives the full variable domain: DAMVIQNPRYQVTQFGKPVTLSCSQTLNHNVMYWYQQKSSQAPKLLFHYYDKDFNNEADTPDNFQSRRPNTSFCFLDIRSPGLGDTAMYLCATSRDPPDRNNEQFFGPGTRLTVL.

This clone was counted many times. The chain carries TRBV2 and TRBJ1-6; 10 nucleotides align to TRBD1. CDR1 and CDR2 (germline): SNHLY, FYNNEI. This CDR3 comprises 14 residues. The ends lost 5 bases at V and 8 bases at J; junction bases unmatched: 3. The CDR3 region has the DNA TGTGCCAGCAGTCCGGGACAGGGGTATTCACCCCTCCACTTT. Translated, it gives CASSPGQGYSPLHF.

A few counts support this clone. The chain joins TRBV6-5 to TRBJ1-1; D is perhaps TRBD1 (6 bases). V lost 6 bases to trimming and J lost 4 bases, with 12 bases between them. Looked up from germline, CDR1 is MNHEY and CDR2 is SVGAGI. The CDR3 sequence is 13 residues long. The CDR3 loop reads CASSEGGPTEAFF. The CDR3 bases are TGTGCCAGCAGCGAAGGGGGTCCCACTGAAGCTTTCTTT.

This clone was found once. J is TRBJ1-2 and V is TRBV4-1; D is perhaps TRBD1 (6 bases). The CDR3 spans 14 residues. Per the germline V gene, CDR1 is MGHRA and CDR2 is YSYEKL. V lost 4 bases and J lost 7, with 16 bases in between. The CDR3 spells CASSPGEGVGGYTF. Here the CDR3 DNA reads TGCGCCAGCAGCCCCGGGGAGGGGGTCGGTGGCTACACCTTC.

This clone came up a few times. The chain has TRBV6-5 and TRBJ2-2, with 9 bases lining up with TRBD2. This CDR3 region has 16 residues. Per the germline V gene, CDR1 is MNHEY and CDR2 is SVGAGI. V shed 0 bases, J shed 5 bases, and the junction held 4 bases outside the gene matches. CDR3 coding DNA: TGTGCCAGCAGTTACTCTGGCGGGAGGGATACCGGGGAGCTGTTTTTT. Protein sequence: CASSYSGGRDTGELFF.

The CDR3 region is CATSRDRVGGAFF. DNA for the CDR3: TGTGCCACCAGCAGAGACAGGGTTGGGGGAGCTTTCTTT. This rearrangement joins TRBV15 to TRBJ1-1, with TRBD1 as a possible D gene (5 bases). This CDR3 has 13 residues. Trimming removed 0 bases at V and 10 bases at J, with 12 bases between. Germline-derived CDR1 and CDR2 are LNHNV and YYDKDF (reference sequence).

The chain joins TRBV11-2 to TRBJ2-5; no reliable D call. V was clipped by 2 bases and J by 5 bases, with 12 bases between them. Per germline, CDR1 SGHAT and CDR2 FQNNGV. This CDR3 is built from 14 residues. In nucleotides, the CDR3 is TGTGCCAGCAGCTTACAACCAAATGGCGAGACCCAGTACTTC. Translated, it gives CASSLQPNGETQYF.

In its sample, this clone was seen many times. The chain joins TRBV2 to TRBJ1-1; D unclear. Germline CDR1 reads SNHLY; CDR2 reads FYNNEI. Deletions cut 2 bases from V and 6 bases from J, with 16 bases between. This CDR3 region has 15 residues. The DNA of the CDR3 is TGTGCCAGCAGTGAAAGTCGGCCGATTATTCCTGAAGCTTTCTTT. Its translation: CASSESRPIIPEAFF.

This clone was recorded once. The chain employs TRBV6-5 and TRBJ1-2, with D possibly TRBD1 on 5 matching bases. The germline V gene encodes CDR1 MNHEY and CDR2 SVGAGI. Trimming removed 5 bases at V and 3 bases at J, with 7 bases between. The CDR3 totals 12 residues. The CDR3 region has the DNA TGTGCCAGCAGTCAGGGTTACTATGGCTACACCTTC. Translated, it gives CASSQGYYGYTF.

This clone was detected many times. V gene TRBV5-1 combines with J gene TRBJ2-3, with D perhaps TRBD1 (6 bases). Germline CDR1 SGHRS, CDR2 YFSETQ. The ends were cut back, 2 bases at V and 3 bases at J, with 10 bases in the middle. The CDR3 sequence is 14 residues long. CDR3 coding DNA: TGCGCCAGCAGCTTACAGGGATATACAGATACGCAGTATTTT. It codes for CASSLQGYTDTQYF.

The rearrangement uses TRBV27 and TRBJ1-5; perhaps TRBD1 as D (5 bases). The CDR3 spans 14 residues. Germline V CDR1 and CDR2: MNHEY, SMNVEV (reference sequence). Between the trimmed V and J ends, which lost 5 bases and 7 bases, there was a span of 15 bases. The CDR3 loop is CASSTQGRDQPQHF. In DNA form, the CDR3 reads TGTGCCAGCAGTACCCAAGGGAGGGACCAGCCCCAGCATTTT.

This clone showed up just a few times. This sequence joins TRBV7-7 and TRBJ1-1; no firm D call. CDR3 length: 13 amino acids. The V end was cut by 2 bases, the J end by 4 bases, with 8 bases between. CDR1 and CDR2 from the germline V gene are SSHAT and FNYEAQ (reference sequence). As DNA, the CDR3 is TGTGCCAGCAGCTTACGGACGGGCACTGAAGCTTTCTTT. It yields the protein CASSLRTGTEAFF.